The following is a T cell receptor (beta chain) sequence with its context. Its antigen remains unidentified. V lost 3 bases and J lost 4, with 4 bases in between. This CDR3 has 13 amino acids. Per the germline V gene, CDR1 is MNHEY and CDR2 is SMNVEV (reference sequence). The sample comes from a study of PD-1 blockade in mismatch repair-deficient tumors. Findings and limits, study-wide: Over a hundred unique blood TCRs came from expansion to three of seven peptides.

Produced via immunoSEQ multiplex PCR; TCRdb's table is partial and in-frame only. The sample holds fewer than 13,000 clones; 75% to 95% are singletons and the top ten take around 8.9%. Documented time point: roughly ten-day in vitro stimulation with candidate neoantigen peptide 3. A roughly eleven-day in vitro culture was run per each of about 7 reactive peptides. Clone fold changes were calculated against an identical culture without peptide. This chain links TRBV27 with TRBJ2-6; D not resolved. Material: cells cultured in vitro, obtained from a patient treated with pembrolizumab. The receptor was isolated from an adult with mismatch repair-deficient cancer. The CDR3 nucleotides are TGTGCCAGCAGTTTGGGAGGGGCCAACGTCCTGACTTTC. Amino acids: CASSLGGANVLTF.